The entry below gives a single TCR beta chain sequence along with its context. When replicate PCRs were run on unsorted PBMC, they used approximately 300 ng DNA, 25,000 to 35,000 T cell genomes. In the original processing: Quality scores were absent from the junction-only immunoSEQ sequences, so filtering differed. Produced via immunoSEQ multiplex PCR; TCRdb's table is partial and in-frame only. The V and J calls and clone size come from that table; D and trimming were worked out from the DNA. The sample has roughly 500,000 clones; approximately 82% are singletons. V was trimmed by 5 bases and J by 6 bases, leaving 8 bases between them. The V gene's germline CDR1 is SNHLY and CDR2 FYNNEI. The CDR3 loop spans 12 amino acids. The sample is drawn from a study of shared clonotypes between healthy human individuals.

This TCR derives from a woman aged 40 to 50 in good health. Some clones in this sample may be carry-over from other donors' samples. The chain links TRBV2 to TRBJ2-1; D is unclear. The specimen sequenced was PBMCs. The CDR3 spells CASSTESNEQFF. The CDR3 DNA is TGTGCCAGCAGTACGGAAAGCAATGAGCAGTTCTTC. Filled out from reference TRBV2 and TRBJ2-1, the complete variable domain reads EPEVTQTPSHQVTQMGQEVILRCVPISNHLYFYWYRQILGQKVEFLVSFYNNEISEKSEIFDDQFSVERPDGSNFTLKIRSTKLEDSAMYFCASSTESNEQFFGPGTRLTVL.